This T cell receptor (beta chain) was sequenced in a study of graft-versus-host responses after intestinal transplantation. Germline V gene sequence: CDR1 SGHTA, CDR2 FQGNSA. The V and J ends lost 1 base and 0 bases respectively, with 6 bases between them. There are 14 residues in the CDR3. Measured with immunoSEQ multiplex PCR; TCRdb has only the in-frame clones, and not every one. In the table there are 90,000 to 95,000 clones, roughly 93% of which are singletons. Regarding this clone: Its antigen is unidentified.

The specimen comprised unstimulated CD8+ T cells sorted from spleen or lymph node cells, sampled before intestinal transplant. The rearrangement joins TRBV7-2 to TRBJ2-5, with D unresolved. The clonotype comes from a human donor who received an intestinal transplant. CDR3 nucleotide sequence: TGTGCCAGCAGCTTAGGTTACAACCAAGAGACCCAGTACTTC. This translates into CASSLGYNQETQYF.